The 5 T cell receptor beta chains listed next were all sequenced from one sample in a study of T-cell memory formation after mild COVID-19. MiXCR, run by TCRdb on the 5' RACE reads, gives a single entry per CDR3 protein. This sample has hundreds of thousands of distinct CDR3 sequences, with 20% to 25% found just once. Source material: PBMCs or a T cell subset sorted from them (not recorded which). The receptor set was obtained from an adult woman who had mild COVID-19 (a few samples of this study predate the infection). Cell type and time point are not known.

This chain links TRBV5-1 with TRBJ2-1; tentatively, D is TRBD1 or TRBD2 (5 bases each). Germline V gives CDR1 SGHRS, CDR2 YFSETQ. Trimming cost V 4 bases and J 5 bases, with 10 bases left between them. The CDR3 has 13 residues. CDR3: CASSRVGDNEQFF. CDR3 sequence (DNA): TGCGCCAGCAGCAGGGTGGGGGACAATGAGCAGTTCTTC.

This clonotype came up a few times. V is TRBV5-1 and J is TRBJ1-6; D not resolved. Germline CDR1 is SGHRS and CDR2 is YFSETQ. The CDR3 consists of 15 residues. Deletions cut 0 bases from V and 6 bases from J, with 10 bases between. The CDR3, as DNA: TGCGCCAGCAGCTTGGCGACACCACCTAATTCACCCCTCCACTTT. Translated, it gives CASSLATPPNSPLHF.

The chain combines TRBV4-2 with TRBJ2-1; 10 bases fit TRBD2. CDR3 length equals 16 residues. Trimming removed 3 bases from V and 6 bases from J; junction bases left unmatched: 8. The germline gives CDR1 LGHNA, CDR2 YNFKEQ. The CDR3 sequence is CASSQGGTSVTNEQFF. CDR3 bases: TGTGCCAGCAGCCAGGGCGGGACTAGCGTGACCAATGAGCAGTTCTTC.

This sequence joins TRBV18 and TRBJ1-2; 7 bases map to TRBD1. Trimming removed 4 bases from V and 3 bases from J; junction bases left unmatched: 11. CDR3 length: 16 residues. The germline V gene has CDR1 KGHSH and CDR2 LQKENI. The CDR3 nucleotides read TGTGCCAGCTCACACTCGCAGGGGACAGCGGACTATGGCTACACCTTC. As protein: CASSHSQGTADYGYTF.

This clonotype has just a few counts. The J gene is TRBJ2-7, the V gene TRBV7-6; no reliable D call. From germline, CDR1 is SGHVS and CDR2 FNYEAQ. The ends were cut back, 4 bases at V and 7 bases at J, with 11 bases in the middle. The CDR3 contains 12 residues. In DNA form, the CDR3 reads TGTGCCAGCAGCTATCCCCTCGGAGAGCAGTACTTC. It codes for CASSYPLGEQYF.